These T cell receptor beta chains were read from a single sample in a study of T cell repertoires in cytomegalovirus infection. TCRdb processed the reads anew with MiXCR; each CDR3 protein has one entry. This sample yields 640,000 or so distinct CDR3 sequences, of which 30% to 40% are seen a single time; about 20% belongs to the top ten. The antigens these receptors bind are not known. Sequencing was performed on cultured PBMCs, taken from culture after CMV antigen stimulation. Source of these receptors: a human donor in good health (CMV status not recorded). Some clones in this sample may be carry-over from other donors' samples. Each CDR3 is given with its conserved first and last residue. A D gene is named only where the DNA matches it firmly. Clone size, where shown, is once, few, many, or a class for clones that have expanded.

abundance | j_gene | d_gene | v_gene | CDR3nt | CDR3aa
few | TRBJ2-1 | NA | TRBV6-6 | TGTGCCAGCAGTTACTCGAAGGGGAGTCACACTAATGAGCAGTTCTTC | CASSYSKGSHTNEQFF
few | TRBJ2-2 | TRBD2 | TRBV7-2 | TGTGCCAGCAGCCCTGGGACTAGATTGGTCGGGGAGCTGTTTTTT | CASSPGTRLVGELFF
NA | TRBJ1-6 | NA | TRBV7-4 | TGTGCCAGCAGCTTATCTGGTGATTCACCCCTCCACTTT | CASSLSGDSPLHF
NA | TRBJ1-5 | TRBD1 | TRBV30 | TGTGCCCTTCGGACAGGGGGCAACCAGCCCCAGCATTTT | CALRTGGNQPQHF
NA | TRBJ2-1 | TRBD1 | TRBV5-4 | TGTGCCAGCAGCCCCCGGGACAGGGTTAACAATGAGCAGTTCTTC | CASSPRDRVNNEQFF
NA | TRBJ2-1 | TRBD2 | TRBV4-1 | TGCGCCAGCAGCCAAGTGGCTAGCGGGACCTACAATGAGCAGTTCTTC | CASSQVASGTYNEQFF
NA | TRBJ2-2 | NA | TRBV6-5 | TGTGCCAGCAGCCCCCTCGCGCGCCGGGAGCTGTTTTTT | CASSPLARRELFF
NA | TRBJ1-6 | NA | TRBV2 | TGTGCCAGCAGGTTCCAGGATCCTAATTCACCCCTCCACTTT | CASRFQDPNSPLHF
many | TRBJ2-3 | NA | TRBV18 | TGTGCCAGCAGTCCAGCTGGCCGCACAGATACGCAGTATTTT | CASSPAGRTDTQYF
few | TRBJ2-3 | NA | TRBV7-2 | TGTGCCAGCAGCCTCCGAGGGTTTAGGGATACGCAGTATTTT | CASSLRGFRDTQYF
many | TRBJ2-1 | TRBD2 | TRBV7-2 | TGTGCCAGCAGCCCCATTGGTACGAGCGGGGGCCACAATGAGCAGTTCTTC | CASSPIGTSGGHNEQFF
few | TRBJ2-1 | NA | TRBV12-3/TRBV12-4 | TGTGCCAGCAGTTTAGCAAAAAGACAGGGGGTCCTGCCTAGCGGGAGTAGGAATGAGCAGTTCTTC | CASSLAKRQGVLPSGSRNEQFF
few | TRBJ1-1 | TRBD1 | TRBV6-5 | TGTGCCAGCAGACGGGACAGGGACAACACTGAAGCTTTCTTT | CASRRDRDNTEAFF
NA | TRBJ1-5 | NA | TRBV6-2/TRBV6-3 | TGTGCCAGCAGTTCACACCCTTCGGGCATAAATCAGCCCCAGCATTTT | CASSSHPSGINQPQHF
few | TRBJ2-7 | NA | TRBV7-6 | TGTGCCAGCAGCACCGGGACACCCCTCGAGCAGTACTTC | CASSTGTPLEQYF
NA | TRBJ2-5 | NA | TRBV5-5 | TGTGCCAGCAGCTTTCGACAGGCGTCCGGGCAAGAGACCCAGTACTTC | CASSFRQASGQETQYF
few | TRBJ1-1 | NA | TRBV19 | TGTGCCAGTAGACAACAGGGCACTGAAGCTTTCTTT | CASRQQGTEAFF
NA | TRBJ2-3 | NA | TRBV6-6 | TGTGCCAGCAGTTACGGGGAGAGCACAGATACGCAGTATTTT | CASSYGESTDTQYF
NA | TRBJ1-1 | NA | TRBV5-1 | TGCGCCAGCAGCTTGACCTTGGGACGGAGGAACACTGAAGCTTTCTTT | CASSLTLGRRNTEAFF
few | TRBJ2-3 | TRBD1 | TRBV20-1 | TGCAGTGCTAGAGTCTCGGGACAGAGCACAGATACGCAGTATTTT | CSARVSGQSTDTQYF
NA | TRBJ2-5 | NA | TRBV27 | TGTGCCAGCAGTTCCCATGCGGGACTCACGTCACGGGAGACCCAGTACTTC | CASSSHAGLTSRETQYF
few | TRBJ1-4 | TRBD1 | TRBV20-1 | TGCAGTGCTAGAGGGGGAGGGGGCTCAACTAATGAAAAACTGTTTTTT | CSARGGGGSTNEKLFF